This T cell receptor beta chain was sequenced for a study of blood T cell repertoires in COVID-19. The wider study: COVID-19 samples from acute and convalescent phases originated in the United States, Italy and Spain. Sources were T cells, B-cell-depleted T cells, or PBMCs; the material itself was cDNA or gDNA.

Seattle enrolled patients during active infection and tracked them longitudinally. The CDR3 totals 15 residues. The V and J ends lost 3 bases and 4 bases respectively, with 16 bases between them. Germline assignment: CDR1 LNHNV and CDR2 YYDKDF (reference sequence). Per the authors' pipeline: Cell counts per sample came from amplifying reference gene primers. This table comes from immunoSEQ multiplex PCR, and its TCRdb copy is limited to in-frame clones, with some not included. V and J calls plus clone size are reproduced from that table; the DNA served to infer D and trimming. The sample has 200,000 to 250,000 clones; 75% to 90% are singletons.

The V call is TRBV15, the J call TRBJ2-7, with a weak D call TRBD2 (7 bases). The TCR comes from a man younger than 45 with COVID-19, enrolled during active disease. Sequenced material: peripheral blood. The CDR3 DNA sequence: TGTGCCACCAGCAGCCTCGCGGGGGCGGGGTACGAGCAGTACTTC. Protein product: CATSSLAGAGYEQYF.